The T cell receptor (beta chain) described here comes from a study of liver allograft versus peripheral blood T cells. Study in general: Recipients' peripheral blood served as the comparator for T cell receptor repertoires in transplanted livers.

At least ten counts were recorded for this clonotype. Antigen: not known. TCRdb analysed the reads with MiXCR anew, one entry per CDR3 protein. Found here are fewer than 15,000 distinct CDR3 sequences, under 20% of them singletons; the top ten hold about 13%. V gave up 5 bases and J gave up 4 bases, with 20 bases separating them. CDR1 is MNHEY, CDR2 SMNVEV, per germline (reference sequence). The CDR3 loop spans 16 amino acids. The study's findings and limits: Liver allografts reportedly held T cell receptor repertoires unlike those in peripheral blood.

This sequence originates from a human patient who had a liver transplant. Certain T cells may be donor cells from the graft. The chain couples TRBV27 to TRBJ1-2; D may be TRBD1 (6 bases). CDR3 sequence (DNA): TGTGCCAGCAGTAGCTTGACAGGAGCCCCATCCTATGGCTACACCTTC. Translated, it gives CASSSLTGAPSYGYTF.